Given below is one TCR beta chain in context. Antigen: not known. This specimen comes from a study of CD8+ T cells in alopecia areata. Study-level information: Treatment comprised oral tofacitinib, 5 to 10 mg twice daily, in treated patients. Overall study findings and caveats: Lesional scalp, especially alopecia totalis/universalis, showed higher clonality than normal scalp. Mice showed clearer TCR sharing than patients did, a gap that was possibly HLA-related.

Both peripheral blood and punch biopsies of lesional scalp skin were obtained from patients who had alopecia areata. The CDR3 extends over 14 amino acids. The trim removed 3 bases at V and 6 bases at J, leaving 9 bases unmatched. CDR1 and CDR2 from the germline V gene are SQVTM and ANQGSEA. Extraction and reverse transcription of RNA yielded cDNA as the sequencing template. The protocol was immunoSEQ multiplex PCR, while the TCRdb copy is restricted to in-frame clones and leaves out a portion. The repertoire holds 130,000 to 150,000 clones, with roughly 46% as singletons. The chain employs TRBV29-1 and TRBJ2-5, with 8 bases lining up with TRBD1. The TCR sequence derives from a human donor with alopecia areata. This specimen consisted of CD4+ T cells sorted from blood, obtained at week 0. The CDR3 reads CSVEGQGATKTQYF. As DNA, the CDR3 is TGCAGCGTTGAGGGTCAGGGGGCAACAAAGACCCAGTACTTC.